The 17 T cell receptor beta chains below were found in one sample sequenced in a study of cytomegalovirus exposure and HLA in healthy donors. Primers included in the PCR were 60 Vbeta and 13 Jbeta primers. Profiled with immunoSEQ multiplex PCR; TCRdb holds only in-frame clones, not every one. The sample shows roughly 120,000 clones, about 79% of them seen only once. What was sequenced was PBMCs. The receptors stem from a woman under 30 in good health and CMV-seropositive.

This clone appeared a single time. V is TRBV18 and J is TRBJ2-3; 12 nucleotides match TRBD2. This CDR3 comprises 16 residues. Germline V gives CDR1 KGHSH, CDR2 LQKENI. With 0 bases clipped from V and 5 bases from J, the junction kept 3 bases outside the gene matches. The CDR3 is CASSPPRLAGVDTQYF. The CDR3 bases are TGTGCCAGCTCACCACCGAGACTAGCGGGGGTAGATACGCAGTATTTT. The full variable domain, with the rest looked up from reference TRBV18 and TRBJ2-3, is NAGVMQNPRHLVRRRGQEARLRCSPMKGHSHVYWYRQLPEEGLKFMVYLQKENIIDESGMPKERFSAEFPKEGPSILRIQQVVRGDSAAYFCASSPPRLAGVDTQYFGPGTRLTVL.

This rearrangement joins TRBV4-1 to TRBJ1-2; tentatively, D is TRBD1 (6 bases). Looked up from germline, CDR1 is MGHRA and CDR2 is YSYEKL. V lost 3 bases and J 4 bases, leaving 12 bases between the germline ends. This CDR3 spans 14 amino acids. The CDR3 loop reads CASSQEDRTYGYTF. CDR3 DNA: TGCGCCAGCAGCCAGGAAGACAGGACCTATGGCTACACCTTC.

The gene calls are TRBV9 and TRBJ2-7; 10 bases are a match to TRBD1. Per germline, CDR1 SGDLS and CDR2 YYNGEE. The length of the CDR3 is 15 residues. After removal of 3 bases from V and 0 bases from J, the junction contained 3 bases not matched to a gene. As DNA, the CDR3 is TGTGCCAGCAGCGCCCGGGACAGGGGCTCCTACGAGCAGTACTTC. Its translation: CASSARDRGSYEQYF.

The CDR3: CASTDYTYEQYF. The CDR3 coding sequence is TGTGCCAGCACGGACTACACCTACGAGCAGTACTTC. J is TRBJ2-7 and V is TRBV2; D might be TRBD2 (6 bases). CDR1 is SNHLY and CDR2 is FYNNEI in the germline V gene. The CDR3 runs to 12 residues. V was cut by 7 bases and J by 2 bases, with 9 bases left in between.

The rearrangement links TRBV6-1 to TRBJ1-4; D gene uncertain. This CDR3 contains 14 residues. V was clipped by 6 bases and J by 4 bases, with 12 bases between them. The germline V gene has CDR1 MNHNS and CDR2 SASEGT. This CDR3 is CASSRQPGNEKLFF. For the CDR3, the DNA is TGTGCCAGCAGCCGCCAGCCGGGTAATGAAAAACTGTTTTTT.

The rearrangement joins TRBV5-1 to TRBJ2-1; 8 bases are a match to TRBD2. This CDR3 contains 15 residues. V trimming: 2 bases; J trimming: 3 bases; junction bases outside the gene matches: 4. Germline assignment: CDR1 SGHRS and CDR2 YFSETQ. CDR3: CASSFSGGIYNEQFF. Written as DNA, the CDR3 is TGCGCCAGCAGCTTCTCGGGGGGGATCTACAATGAGCAGTTCTTC.

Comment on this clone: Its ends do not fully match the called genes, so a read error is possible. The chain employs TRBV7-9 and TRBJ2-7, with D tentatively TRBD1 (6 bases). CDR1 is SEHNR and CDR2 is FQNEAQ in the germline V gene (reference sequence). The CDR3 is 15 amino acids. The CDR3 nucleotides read TGTTCCAGCAGCGACAGCCGGGACAACTATTACGAGCAGTACTTC. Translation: CSSSDSRDNYYEQYF. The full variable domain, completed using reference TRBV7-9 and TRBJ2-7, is DTGVSQNPRHKITKRGQNVTFRCDPISEHNRLYWYRQTLGQGPEFLTYFQNEAQLEKSRLLSDRFSAERPKGSFSTLEIQRTEQGDSAMYLCSSSDSRDNYYEQYFGPGTRLTVT.

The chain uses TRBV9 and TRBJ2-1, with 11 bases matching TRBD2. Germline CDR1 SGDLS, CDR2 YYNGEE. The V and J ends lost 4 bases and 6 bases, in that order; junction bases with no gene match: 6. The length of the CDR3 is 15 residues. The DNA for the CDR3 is TGTGCCAGCAGCCTCTCGGGACTAGCGGCCAATGAGCAGTTCTTC. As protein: CASSLSGLAANEQFF.

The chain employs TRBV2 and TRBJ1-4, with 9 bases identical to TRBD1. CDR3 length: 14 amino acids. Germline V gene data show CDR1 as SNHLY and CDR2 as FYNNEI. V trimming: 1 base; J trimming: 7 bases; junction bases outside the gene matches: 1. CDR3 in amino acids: CASSEGTGVEKLFF. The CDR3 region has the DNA TGTGCCAGCAGTGAAGGGACAGGGGTTGAAAAACTGTTTTTT.

CDR3 protein: CSAPVQGYTF. The CDR3 DNA is TGCAGTGCTCCCGTCCAGGGCTACACCTTC. The chain is built from TRBV20-1 and TRBJ1-2; no clear D. The CDR3 runs 10 residues. Germline V gives CDR1 DFQATT, CDR2 SNEGSKA (reference sequence). Deletions cut 5 bases from V and 8 bases from J, with 9 bases between.

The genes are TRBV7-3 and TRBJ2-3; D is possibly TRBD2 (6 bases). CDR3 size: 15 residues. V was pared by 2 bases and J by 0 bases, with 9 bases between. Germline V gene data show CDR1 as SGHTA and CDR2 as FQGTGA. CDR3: CASSLLGLSTDTQYF. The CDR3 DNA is TGTGCCAGCAGCTTATTGGGACTTAGCACAGATACGCAGTATTTT.

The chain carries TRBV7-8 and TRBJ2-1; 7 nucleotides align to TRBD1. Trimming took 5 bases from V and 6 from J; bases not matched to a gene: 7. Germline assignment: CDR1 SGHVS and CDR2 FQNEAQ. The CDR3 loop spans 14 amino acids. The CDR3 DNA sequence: TGTGCCAGCAGCCCAGGGGGACGAGTCAATGAGCAGTTCTTC. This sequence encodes CASSPGGRVNEQFF.

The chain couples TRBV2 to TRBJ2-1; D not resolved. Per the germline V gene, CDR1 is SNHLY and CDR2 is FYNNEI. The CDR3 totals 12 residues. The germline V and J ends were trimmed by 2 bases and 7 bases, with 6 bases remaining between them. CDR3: CASSEKSNEQFF. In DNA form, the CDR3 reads TGTGCCAGCAGTGAAAAGAGTAATGAGCAGTTCTTC.

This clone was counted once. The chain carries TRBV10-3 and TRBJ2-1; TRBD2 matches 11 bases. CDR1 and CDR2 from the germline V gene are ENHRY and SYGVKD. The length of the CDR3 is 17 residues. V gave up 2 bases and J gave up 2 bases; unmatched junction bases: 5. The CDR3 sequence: CAISENSGGAAYNEQFF. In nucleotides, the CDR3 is TGTGCCATCAGTGAGAATAGCGGGGGGGCGGCCTACAATGAGCAGTTCTTC.

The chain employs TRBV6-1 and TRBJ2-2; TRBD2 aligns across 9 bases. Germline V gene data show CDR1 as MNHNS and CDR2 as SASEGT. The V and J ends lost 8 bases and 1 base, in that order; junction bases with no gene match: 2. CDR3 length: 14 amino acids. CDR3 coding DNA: TGTGCCAGCGCGCGGGGGGGGAACACCGGGGAGCTGTTTTTT. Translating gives CASARGGNTGELFF.

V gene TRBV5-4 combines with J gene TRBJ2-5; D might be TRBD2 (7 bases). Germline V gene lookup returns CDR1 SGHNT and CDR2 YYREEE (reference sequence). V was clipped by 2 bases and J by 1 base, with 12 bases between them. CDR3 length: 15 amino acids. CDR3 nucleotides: TGTGCCAGCAGCTTACTGCGGGGGCCCCAAGAGACCCAGTACTTC. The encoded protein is CASSLLRGPQETQYF. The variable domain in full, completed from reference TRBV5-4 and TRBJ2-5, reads ETGVTQSPTHLIKTRGQQVTLRCSSQSGHNTVSWYQQALGQGPQFIFQYYREEENGRGNFPPRFSGLQFPNYSSELNVNALELDDSALYLCASSLLRGPQETQYFGPGTRLLVL.

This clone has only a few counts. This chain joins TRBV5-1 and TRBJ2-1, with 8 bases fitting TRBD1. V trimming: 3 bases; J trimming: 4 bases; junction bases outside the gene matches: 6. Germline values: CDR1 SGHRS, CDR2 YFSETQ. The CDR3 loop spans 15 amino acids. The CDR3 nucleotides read TGCGCCAGCAGCTCCGGGACAGGACTATACAATGAGCAGTTCTTC. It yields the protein CASSSGTGLYNEQFF.